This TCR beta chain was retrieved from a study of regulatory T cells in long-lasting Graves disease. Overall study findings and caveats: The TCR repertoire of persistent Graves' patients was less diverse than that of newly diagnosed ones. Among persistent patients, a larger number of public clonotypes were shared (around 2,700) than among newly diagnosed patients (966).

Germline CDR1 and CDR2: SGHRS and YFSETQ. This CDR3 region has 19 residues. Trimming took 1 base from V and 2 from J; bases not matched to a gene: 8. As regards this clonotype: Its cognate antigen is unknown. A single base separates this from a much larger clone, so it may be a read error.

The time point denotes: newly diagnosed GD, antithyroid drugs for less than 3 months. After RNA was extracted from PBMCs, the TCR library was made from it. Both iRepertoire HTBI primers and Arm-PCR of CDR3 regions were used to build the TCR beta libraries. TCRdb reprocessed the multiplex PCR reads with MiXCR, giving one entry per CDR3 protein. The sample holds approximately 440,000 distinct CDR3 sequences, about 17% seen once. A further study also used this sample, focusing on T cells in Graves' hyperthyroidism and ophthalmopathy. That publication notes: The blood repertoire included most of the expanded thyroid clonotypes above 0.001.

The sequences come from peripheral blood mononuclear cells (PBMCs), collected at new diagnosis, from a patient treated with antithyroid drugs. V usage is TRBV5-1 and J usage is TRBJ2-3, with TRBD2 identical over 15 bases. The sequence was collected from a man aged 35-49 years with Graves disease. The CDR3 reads CASSLWTSGRATDTDTQYF. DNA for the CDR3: TGCGCCAGCAGCTTGTGGACTAGCGGGAGGGCCACAGACACAGATACGCAGTATTTT.